Listed below are T cell receptor beta chains from one sample, sequenced in a study of human T cells and chemical hapten exposure. TCRdb fed the RACE reads into MiXCR, producing one record per CDR3 protein. Altogether about 110,000 distinct CDR3 sequences are present, approximately 10% being singletons, with the ten largest covering roughly 3.5%. The material was whole blood, obtained in connection with sensitization to the hapten diphenylcyclopropenone (DPC). The receptors derive from a woman aged 40 to 50 with alopecia areata. Some clones in this sample may be carry-over from other donors' samples. CDR3s include the opening cysteine and the closing phenylalanine or tryptophan. Fields, in order: V gene, J gene, D gene, clone size, CDR3 DNA, CDR3 protein. D genes are given only for firm matches. Size is omitted from some rows. Given values are once, few, many or a class for expanded clones.

V: TRBV4-3
J: TRBJ1-6
D: .
size: many
DNA: TGCGCCAGCAGCCAAGTAGCCAGTACGGGTAATTCACCCCTCCACTTT
CDR3: CASSQVASTGNSPLHF

V: TRBV4-2
J: TRBJ2-3
D: TRBD1
size: few
DNA: TGTGCCAGCAGCCAAGAAGTACGGAGACCGGGACAGTGGCGCACAGATACGCAGTATTTT
CDR3: CASSQEVRRPGQWRTDTQYF

V: TRBV27
J: TRBJ2-2
D: .
size: few
DNA: TGTGCCAGCAGTGATGGGACGACAGTGGGCGGGGAGCTGTTTTTT
CDR3: CASSDGTTVGGELFF

V: TRBV29-1
J: TRBJ1-2
D: .
size: many
DNA: TGCAGCGTTGATTTTATGGGGTTGACCTTC
CDR3: CSVDFMGLTF

V: TRBV28
J: TRBJ2-7
D: TRBD2
size: .
DNA: TGTGCCAGCAGTTCCGGACTAGCGGGAGCGATCGAGCAGTACTTC
CDR3: CASSSGLAGAIEQYF

V: TRBV7-2
J: TRBJ2-2
D: TRBD1
size: .
DNA: TGTGCCAGCAGCTTAGATGGGACAGGTTTGTCCGGGGAGCTGTTTTTT
CDR3: CASSLDGTGLSGELFF

V: TRBV19
J: TRBJ2-7
D: .
size: .
DNA: TGTGCCAGTAGTATTAGGGGCGTGGGTCAGGGCGTCTACGAGCAGTACTTC
CDR3: CASSIRGVGQGVYEQYF

V: TRBV30
J: TRBJ2-2
D: .
size: many
DNA: TGTGCCTGGAGCGTACGAAGTCTGAACACCGGGGAGCTGTTTTTT
CDR3: CAWSVRSLNTGELFF

V: TRBV30
J: TRBJ1-1
D: .
size: .
DNA: TGTGCCTGGAGTGTAGCCCGGAACACTGAAGCTTTCTTT
CDR3: CAWSVARNTEAFF

V: TRBV20-1
J: TRBJ2-3
D: TRBD2
size: many
DNA: TGCAGTGCTAGAGCGTCGGGACTAGCGGGAGCTACAATGTGGGATACGCAGTATTTT
CDR3: CSARASGLAGATMWDTQYF

V: TRBV4-3
J: TRBJ1-3
D: .
size: many
DNA: TGCGCCAGCAGCCAGGCTACCCCTGGGGAAGGAAACACCATATATTTT
CDR3: CASSQATPGEGNTIYF

V: TRBV7-2
J: TRBJ2-7
D: TRBD2
size: .
DNA: TGTGCCAGCAAGCGACTAGCCGACGAGCAGTACTTC
CDR3: CASKRLADEQYF

V: TRBV24-1
J: TRBJ2-2
D: .
size: .
DNA: TGTGCCACCTCGAAGGGGGTCGCCGGGGAGCTGTTTTTT
CDR3: CATSKGVAGELFF

V: TRBV10-3
J: TRBJ2-7
D: TRBD1
size: .
DNA: TGTGCCATCAGTGGCCGGGACAGTTACTACGAGCAGTACTTC
CDR3: CAISGRDSYYEQYF

V: TRBV20-1
J: TRBJ2-3
D: TRBD1
size: .
DNA: TGCAGTGCTAGTGGACAGGGCCCAGAAAGAGATACGCAGTATTTT
CDR3: CSASGQGPERDTQYF

V: TRBV24-1
J: TRBJ2-2
D: .
size: few
DNA: TGTGCCACCAGTGACCCCCGACTGGGAACCGGGGAGCTGTTTTTT
CDR3: CATSDPRLGTGELFF

V: TRBV6-1
J: TRBJ2-1
D: .
size: .
DNA: TGTGCCAGCAGCTCCAGGGGAGCGAATGAGCAGTTCTTC
CDR3: CASSSRGANEQFF

V: TRBV19
J: TRBJ2-1
D: .
size: few
DNA: TGTGCCAGTAGAGAGAACAGGGCCCCCTACAATGAGCAGTTCTTC
CDR3: CASRENRAPYNEQFF

V: TRBV6-1
J: TRBJ2-7
D: .
size: many
DNA: TGTGCCAGCAGTGACGCGTGGCGGGACAAGACCTACGAGCAGTACTTC
CDR3: CASSDAWRDKTYEQYF

V: TRBV11-2
J: TRBJ2-7
D: .
size: few
DNA: TGTGCCAGCAGCTTAGGAGCAGGGGAGCAGTACTTC
CDR3: CASSLGAGEQYF

V: TRBV3-1
J: TRBJ2-2
D: TRBD2
size: .
DNA: TGTGCCAGCAGGCGCGGGGGGAAGAACACCGGGGAGCTGTTTTTT
CDR3: CASRRGGKNTGELFF

V: TRBV6-1
J: TRBJ2-7
D: .
size: .
DNA: TGTGCCAGCAGTGAAGCGTCCGAGATGCAGTACTTC
CDR3: CASSEASEMQYF

V: TRBV7-6
J: TRBJ2-1
D: TRBD2
size: few
DNA: TGTGCCAGCAGCATATATAGCGGGGCTCACAATGAGCAGTTCTTC
CDR3: CASSIYSGAHNEQFF

V: TRBV5-6
J: TRBJ1-1
D: .
size: .
DNA: TGTGCCAGCAGCTTGAGGCCCGGAACTGAAGCTTTCTTT
CDR3: CASSLRPGTEAFF

V: TRBV14
J: TRBJ1-4
D: TRBD1
size: few
DNA: TGTGCCAGCAGCCAATTCTCGGGACAGATGAATGAAAAACTGTTTTTT
CDR3: CASSQFSGQMNEKLFF

V: TRBV29-1
J: TRBJ1-2
D: .
size: few
DNA: TGCAGCGTTGTAACGTCCGCTAATTATGGCTACACCTTC
CDR3: CSVVTSANYGYTF

V: TRBV20-1
J: TRBJ1-2
D: TRBD1
size: many
DNA: TGCAGTGCTAGCCACAGGGGGGACTATGGCTACACCTTC
CDR3: CSASHRGDYGYTF

V: TRBV13
J: TRBJ2-2
D: .
size: .
DNA: TGTGCCAGCAGCCCCCAGGGCGATCTCAACACCGGGGAGCTGTTTTTT
CDR3: CASSPQGDLNTGELFF

V: TRBV18
J: TRBJ2-1
D: .
size: few
DNA: TGTGCCAGCTCCCCGACGGACTCCTACAATGAGCAGTTCTTC
CDR3: CASSPTDSYNEQFF

V: TRBV2
J: TRBJ1-2
D: TRBD1
size: many
DNA: TGTGCCAGCAGACCCGGACAGGGCGCCGGCTATGGCTACACCTTC
CDR3: CASRPGQGAGYGYTF

V: TRBV18
J: TRBJ2-7
D: .
size: .
DNA: TGTGCCAGCTCACCACCCCCACCGGCCTACGAGCAGTACTTC
CDR3: CASSPPPPAYEQYF

V: TRBV7-2
J: TRBJ1-2
D: .
size: few
DNA: TGTGCCAGCAGCCCCCTGAGGGGCTCGGTCTATGGCTACACCTTC
CDR3: CASSPLRGSVYGYTF

V: TRBV3-1
J: TRBJ2-7
D: .
size: .
DNA: TGTGCCAGCAGCCAAGGGCCCAGGAGCTCCTACGAGCAGTACTTC
CDR3: CASSQGPRSSYEQYF

V: TRBV5-1
J: TRBJ2-3
D: TRBD2
size: few
DNA: TGCGCCAGCGGACTAGCGGGAGGGGCAGATACGCAGTATTTT
CDR3: CASGLAGGADTQYF

V: TRBV20-1
J: TRBJ2-1
D: TRBD2
size: many
DNA: TGCAGTGCCCCGACTAGCGGCAGATTAGCCTCCTACAATGAGCAGTTCTTC
CDR3: CSAPTSGRLASYNEQFF

V: TRBV7-2
J: TRBJ1-3
D: .
size: many
DNA: TGTGCCAGCAGCGTTTACAGTAGCTCTGGAAACACCATATATTTT
CDR3: CASSVYSSSGNTIYF

V: TRBV20-1
J: TRBJ2-7
D: .
size: many
DNA: TGCAGTGCAAAGCGGAGCTCCTACGAGCAGTACTTC
CDR3: CSAKRSSYEQYF

V: TRBV11-2
J: TRBJ2-2
D: .
size: .
DNA: TGTGCCAGCAGCTTAGAAGGGGCTTTCACCGGGGAGCTGTTTTTT
CDR3: CASSLEGAFTGELFF

V: TRBV29-1
J: TRBJ2-7
D: .
size: many
DNA: TGCAGCGTTGAAGTCGGCCCCTACGAGCAGTACTTC
CDR3: CSVEVGPYEQYF

V: TRBV19
J: TRBJ2-5
D: .
size: .
DNA: TGTGCCAGTAGTCCAACGGGACTGTTGCAAGAGACCCAGTACTTC
CDR3: CASSPTGLLQETQYF

V: TRBV7-2
J: TRBJ1-1
D: .
size: .
DNA: TGTGCCAGCAGCTTAGCGCAGGGATGGACTGAAGCTTTCTTT
CDR3: CASSLAQGWTEAFF

V: TRBV20-1
J: TRBJ1-3
D: .
size: .
DNA: TGCAGTGCTATAACGGGCCCGTCCGGCAACACCATATATTTT
CDR3: CSAITGPSGNTIYF

V: TRBV7-9
J: TRBJ2-7
D: TRBD1
size: .
DNA: TGTGCCAGCAGTTACGGACAGGAGCCTGGGTTCCCCTCCTACGAGCAGTACTTC
CDR3: CASSYGQEPGFPSYEQYF

V: TRBV4-3
J: TRBJ1-2
D: .
size: many
DNA: TGCGCCAGCAGCCAAGTGGCTGGCGTTAGGTCTTATGGCTACACCTTC
CDR3: CASSQVAGVRSYGYTF

V: TRBV6-5
J: TRBJ2-1
D: TRBD2
size: many
DNA: TGTGCCAGCAGAGGTGTCGGGGGGGGCAATGAGCAGTTCTTC
CDR3: CASRGVGGGNEQFF

V: TRBV7-3
J: TRBJ2-3
D: .
size: many
DNA: TGTGCCAGCAGCTTAACGCGGACCTCCACAGATACGCAGTATTTT
CDR3: CASSLTRTSTDTQYF

V: TRBV2
J: TRBJ1-2
D: .
size: .
DNA: TGTGCCAGCAGTTTCCAGACGGATCGTCTGGATGGCTACACCTTC
CDR3: CASSFQTDRLDGYTF

V: TRBV27
J: TRBJ2-7
D: .
size: .
DNA: TGTGCCAGCAGTCTAAACAGGGGGGGATACGAGCAGTACTTC
CDR3: CASSLNRGGYEQYF

V: TRBV28
J: TRBJ1-5
D: .
size: .
DNA: TGTGCCAGCAGTTTATCAGGGGCCAGGGATCAGCCCCAGCATTTT
CDR3: CASSLSGARDQPQHF